These 25 T cell receptor beta chains originate from one sample sequenced in a study of T-cell memory formation after mild COVID-19. One entry per CDR3 protein, called by TCRdb with MiXCR from the 5' RACE reads. The sample shows about 27,000 distinct CDR3 sequences, more than 15% of them seen only once. The material sequenced was PBMCs or a T cell subset sorted from them (not recorded which). The receptors were sampled from an adult who had mild COVID-19 (a few samples of this study predate the infection). Cell type and time point are not known.

This clonotype was recorded many times. The chain joins TRBV7-9 to TRBJ2-1, with TRBD1 matching 8 bases. This CDR3 contains 15 residues. J lost 4 bases, V lost 4 bases, and 6 bases had no gene match. Germline values: CDR1 SEHNR, CDR2 FQNEAQ (reference sequence). DNA of the CDR3: TGTGCCAGCAGCTCGCAGGGGGCGTCTTACAATGAGCAGTTCTTC. It specifies CASSSQGASYNEQFF.

This clonotype occurred many times. The rearrangement links TRBV5-1 to TRBJ1-5; D is unresolved. Germline V CDR1 and CDR2: SGHRS, YFSETQ. Trimming removed 4 bases from V and 3 bases from J, with 11 bases in between. The CDR3 length is 14 residues. This CDR3 reads CASSPGQFNQPQHF. The DNA for the CDR3 is TGCGCCAGCAGCCCCGGGCAGTTCAATCAGCCCCAGCATTTT.

This clonotype was detected ten times or more. The chain combines TRBV4-3 with TRBJ2-1; D may be TRBD1 or TRBD2 (5 bases each). Per the germline V gene, CDR1 is LGHNA and CDR2 is YSLEER. V was shortened by 4 bases and J by 7 bases, with 17 bases between the two germline ends. CDR3 length: 15 residues. This CDR3 is CASSPEGLASNEQFF. The CDR3 DNA follows: TGCGCCAGCAGCCCCGAGGGGCTAGCCTCTAATGAGCAGTTCTTC.

The chain is built from TRBV15 and TRBJ2-7, with 12 bases fitting TRBD1. Germline V gene lookup returns CDR1 LNHNV and CDR2 YYDKDF (reference sequence). The V and J ends lost 5 bases and 3 bases, in that order; junction bases with no gene match: 8. The CDR3 is 16 amino acids. Here the CDR3 DNA reads TGTGCCACCAGCGGCGGGACAGGGGGCTCCCACTACGAGCAGTACTTC. It encodes CATSGGTGGSHYEQYF.

This clonotype was recorded many times. The gene calls are TRBV7-8 and TRBJ1-1; no firm D call. The germline V gene encodes CDR1 SGHVS and CDR2 FQNEAQ. This CDR3 has 14 amino acids. Trimming took 1 base from V and 3 from J, leaving 9 bases between them. CDR3 sequence: CASSLGTRDTEAFF. In DNA form, the CDR3 reads TGTGCCAGCAGCTTAGGGACGAGGGACACTGAAGCTTTCTTT.

This rearrangement joins TRBV11-2 to TRBJ2-3, with 11 bases lining up with TRBD2. V dropped 5 bases and J dropped 2; count of bases not matched to a gene: 12. The CDR3 contains 18 residues. Germline V gene data show CDR1 as SGHAT and CDR2 as FQNNGV. The CDR3 protein is CASSLFFSGRANTDTQYF. The DNA of the CDR3 is TGTGCCAGCAGCCTCTTCTTTAGCGGGAGGGCCAACACAGATACGCAGTATTTT. The full variable domain, completed using reference TRBV11-2 and TRBJ2-3, is EAGVAQSPRYKIIEKRQSVAFWCNPISGHATLYWYQQILGQGPKLLIQFQNNGVVDDSQLPKDRFSAERLKGVDSTLKIQPAKLEDSAVYLCASSLFFSGRANTDTQYFGPGTRLTVL.

In this sample, this clonotype turned up many times. The chain uses TRBV29-1 and TRBJ2-2; D is possibly TRBD1 or TRBD2 (5 bases each). The CDR3 is 14 amino acids. V was clipped by 6 bases and J by 6 bases, with 17 bases between them. The germline gives CDR1 SQVTM, CDR2 ANQGSEA. The DNA of the CDR3 is TGCAGCGTCCAACAAACTGGGGACGCCGGGGAGCTGTTTTTT. It yields the protein CSVQQTGDAGELFF.

This clonotype was seen repeatedly, ten times or more. The V gene is TRBV6-6, the J gene TRBJ2-2; tentatively, D is TRBD1 (5 bases). This CDR3 contains 14 residues. Trimming pared 6 bases from V and 3 bases from J, leaving 11 bases between. Germline V gene lookup returns CDR1 MNHNY and CDR2 SVGAGI (reference sequence). CDR3 DNA sequence: TGTGCCAGCAGCTCAGACAGACACACCGGGGAGCTGTTTTTT. This encodes CASSSDRHTGELFF.

This clonotype was recorded at least ten times. V usage is TRBV27 and J usage is TRBJ2-7, with D unclear. CDR1 and CDR2 (germline): MNHEY, SMNVEV (reference sequence). V lost 3 bases and J 6 bases, leaving 12 bases between the germline ends. This CDR3 region has 13 residues. The CDR3 region has the DNA TGTGCCAGCAGTTTCTCCGGGCTAGGCGAGCAGTACTTC. Amino acids: CASSFSGLGEQYF.

The V call is TRBV7-9, the J call TRBJ1-2; no firm D call. This CDR3 spans 15 amino acids. Trimming left V 1 base short and J 1 base short, with 10 bases between. In germline, CDR1 is SEHNR, CDR2 FQNEAQ (reference sequence). CDR3 nucleotides: TGTGCCAGCAGCTTAGGGAAGGCAGATAACTATGGCTACACCTTC. Protein: CASSLGKADNYGYTF.

This clonotype has a count of ten or more. This rearrangement joins TRBV7-6 to TRBJ2-7; TRBD2 matches 7 bases. This CDR3 is built from 13 residues. V lost 3 bases, J lost 8 bases, and 7 bases stayed unmatched. Germline V gene data show CDR1 as SGHVS and CDR2 as FNYEAQ. Here the CDR3 reads CASSFRGEGKQYF. DNA for the CDR3: TGTGCCAGCAGCTTTAGAGGGGAGGGGAAGCAGTACTTC.

V gene TRBV12-3 or TRBV12-4 combines with J gene TRBJ2-5, with 9 bases matching TRBD2. With V trimmed by 6 bases and J by 0 bases, 11 bases remained unmatched. The CDR3 is 17 amino acids. The CDR3 sequence is CASSPGRASGNQETQYF. DNA of the CDR3: TGTGCCAGCAGCCCCGGGAGGGCTAGCGGGAACCAAGAGACCCAGTACTTC.

This clonotype was observed at least ten times. The chain links TRBV5-1 to TRBJ2-5, with 10 bases fitting TRBD1. The CDR3 spans 14 residues. Looked up from germline, CDR1 is SGHRS and CDR2 is YFSETQ. V was pared by 5 bases and J by 4 bases, with 5 bases of the junction left unmatched. CDR3 coding DNA: TGCGCCAGCAGGACAGGGGGCGAGGGAGAGACCCAGTACTTC. Protein product: CASRTGGEGETQYF.

This clonotype has ten or more counts. The CDR3 nucleotides are TGTGCCAGCAGTTTAACCCCGGGACAGGGGAAGGCTGGGGCCAACGTCCTGACTTTC. It is translated as CASSLTPGQGKAGANVLTF. The rearrangement uses TRBV12-3 or TRBV12-4 and TRBJ2-6, with 10 nucleotides matching TRBD1. This CDR3 spans 19 amino acids. V gave up 2 bases and J gave up 2 bases; unmatched junction bases: 9.

This clonotype was seen more than once but under ten times. The rearrangement joins TRBV11-2 to TRBJ2-2; D is unresolved. V was shortened by 0 bases and J by 6 bases, with 11 bases between the two germline ends. The germline V gene encodes CDR1 SGHAT and CDR2 FQNNGV. The CDR3 loop spans 15 amino acids. The CDR3 nucleotides read TGTGCCAGCAGCTTAGAGGGTAGCAAGGCCGGGGAGCTGTTTTTT. Its protein product is CASSLEGSKAGELFF.

The rearrangement uses TRBV19 and TRBJ2-2; possibly TRBD2 for D (6 bases). CDR1 is LNHDA, CDR2 SQIVND, per germline (reference sequence). The ends were cut back, 5 bases at V and 4 bases at J, with 14 bases in the middle. The CDR3 runs to 15 residues. The CDR3 bases are TGTGCCAGTAGTGCGGACTACGGGGGCACCGGGGAGCTGTTTTTT. Amino acids: CASSADYGGTGELFF.

This clonotype was counted many times. This chain joins TRBV12-3 or TRBV12-4 and TRBJ2-1; perhaps D is TRBD1 or TRBD2 (6 bases each). V was trimmed by 5 bases and J by 2 bases, leaving 16 bases between them. The CDR3 is 16 residues long. CDR3 DNA sequence: TGTGCCAGCAGTCCCCTTTTAGGGGGGACCTACAATGAGCAGTTCTTC. This translates into CASSPLLGGTYNEQFF.

Regarding this clonotype: A much larger clone lies a single base off, so this may be a read error. The chain combines TRBV4-2 with TRBJ2-2, with unresolved D. The CDR3 sequence is 15 residues long. Germline CDR1 LGHNA, CDR2 YNFKEQ. The CDR3 spells CASCQGGFVGGELFF. As DNA, the CDR3 is TGTGCCAGCTGCCAAGGCGGTTTCGTGGGTGGGGAGCTGTTTTTT.

This clonotype was recorded at least ten times. The V and J genes are TRBV9 and TRBJ2-1; TRBD2 aligns across 9 bases. Trimming took 0 bases from V and 9 from J; bases not matched to a gene: 7. The CDR3 loop spans 15 amino acids. The germline V gene encodes CDR1 SGDLS and CDR2 YYNGEE. CDR3 nucleotides: TGTGCCAGCAGCGTAGACCCTAGCGGGATAGGTGAGCAGTTCTTC. It encodes CASSVDPSGIGEQFF.

This clonotype was found many times. The chain is built from TRBV6-2 or TRBV6-3 and TRBJ2-3; D is ambiguous. The CDR3 length is 13 residues. V was shortened by 5 bases and J by 6 bases, with 12 bases between the two germline ends. The germline V gene encodes CDR1 MNHEY and CDR2 SVGEGT. CDR3 DNA: TGTGCCAGCAGTCCGTCTTTTCGGGATACGCAGTATTTT. Its translation: CASSPSFRDTQYF.

In this sample, this clonotype turned up a few times. The DNA of the CDR3 is TGTGCCAGCGCATTTCGGACAGGGGGCTTGTACGAGCAGTACTTC. Its translation is CASAFRTGGLYEQYF. This chain connects TRBV18 to TRBJ2-7; 11 bases match TRBD1. This CDR3 is built from 15 residues. The trim removed 8 bases at V and 4 bases at J, leaving 10 bases unmatched. The V gene's germline CDR1 is KGHSH and CDR2 LQKENI.

This clonotype was picked up many times. V is TRBV7-9 and J is TRBJ2-7, with 7 bases lining up with TRBD2. Trimming removed 8 bases from V and 0 bases from J; junction bases left unmatched: 16. CDR3 length equals 17 residues. Germline CDR1 and CDR2: SEHNR and FQNEAQ (reference sequence). This chain's CDR3 is CASPPSAPGGSSYEQYF. DNA for the CDR3: TGTGCCAGCCCCCCCAGCGCCCCAGGCGGGAGCTCCTACGAGCAGTACTTC.

This clonotype was counted ten times or more. In DNA form, the CDR3 reads TGTGCCAGCAAACAGGGAGGGGGCACAGATACGCAGTATTTT. Protein product: CASKQGGGTDTQYF. The rearrangement links TRBV7-2 to TRBJ2-3; D might be TRBD2 (7 bases). V was pared by 7 bases and J by 1 base, with 12 bases between. This CDR3 has 14 amino acids. CDR1 is SGHTA, CDR2 FQGNSA, per germline.

The table lists this clonotype with many counts. This sequence joins TRBV12-3 or TRBV12-4 and TRBJ2-7; 7 bases match TRBD1. This CDR3 is 13 amino acids long. J gave up 5 bases and V 4 bases, and 5 bases lay outside the gene matches. The CDR3 coding sequence is TGTGCCAGCAGTTCCGGGACAGTTAACGAGCAGTACTTC. Amino acid sequence: CASSSGTVNEQYF.

The chain joins TRBV10-3 to TRBJ2-3; 8 nucleotides line up with TRBD2. The CDR3 extends over 16 amino acids. The ends lost 4 bases at V and 2 bases at J; junction bases unmatched: 8. Looked up from germline, CDR1 is ENHRY and CDR2 is SYGVKD. Here the CDR3 reads CAISGTLAANTDTQYF. In DNA form, the CDR3 reads TGTGCCATCAGTGGTACACTAGCGGCGAACACAGATACGCAGTATTTT.